Described below is a single T cell receptor (beta chain) sequence and its context. This specimen comes from a study of control samples from healthy donors and cancer patients. The ends lost 4 bases at V and 6 bases at J; junction bases unmatched: 10. This CDR3 region has 16 residues. Germline CDR1 and CDR2: SGHTS and YDEGEE. Sequenced by immunoSEQ multiplex PCR; TCRdb stores in-frame clones only, minus some. The sample shows about 61,000 clones, around 90% of them seen only once. The chain employs TRBV5-8 and TRBJ1-6; 7 positions agree with TRBD1. This clonotype originated in a man between 60 and 70 years old with colorectal cancer. Sequenced: PBMCs. The CDR3 DNA sequence: TGTGCCAGCAGCCCGGGACAGATAATTCGTAATTCACCCCTCCACTTT. It codes for CASSPGQIIRNSPLHF.